These T cell receptor beta chains were read from a single sample in a study of cytomegalovirus exposure and HLA in healthy donors. Profiling relied on immunoSEQ multiplex PCR, and the TCRdb table lists in-frame clones only, not all of them. Of around 150,000 clones listed, around three quarters are singletons. Sequencing used PBMCs. The receptor source for this set is a man in his forties in good health and CMV-seropositive. CDR3s include the opening cysteine and the closing phenylalanine or tryptophan. A D gene is named only where the DNA matches it firmly. Not every row has a clone size; where given, it reads once, few, many or a size class.

v_call	d_call	j_call	clone_size	cdr3_aa	cdr3_nt
TRBV23-1	NA	TRBJ1-5	NA	CASSQTLAGRGNQPQHF	TGCGCCAGCAGTCAGACCTTGGCGGGGAGGGGGAATCAGCCCCAGCATTTT
TRBV5-1	NA	TRBJ1-6	once	CASAGLNSPLHF	TGCGCCAGCGCAGGACTGAATTCACCCCTCCACTTT
TRBV10-3	NA	TRBJ1-2	few	CAISEGRGIARGYTF	TGTGCCATCAGTGAGGGCAGGGGTATTGCTCGTGGCTACACCTTC
TRBV5-4	NA	TRBJ2-5	NA	CASSLVRDTQETQYF	TGTGCCAGCAGCTTGGTCAGGGACACTCAAGAGACCCAGTACTTC
TRBV28	TRBD1	TRBJ2-7	NA	CASSRGDRAYEQYF	TGTGCCAGCAGTCGAGGGGACAGAGCCTACGAGCAGTACTTC
TRBV2	TRBD2	TRBJ2-7	few	CASRPGTSASYEQYF	TGTGCCAGCAGACCCGGGACTAGCGCCTCCTACGAGCAGTACTTC
TRBV30	NA	TRBJ1-6	NA	CAWSSSNSPPHF	TGTGCCTGGAGTAGCTCTAATTCACCCCCCCACTTT
TRBV4-1	TRBD2	TRBJ2-2	NA	CASSPGLAGGPTTGELFF	TGCGCCAGCAGCCCTGGACTAGCGGGAGGGCCGACCACCGGGGAGCTGTTTTTT
TRBV19	TRBD2	TRBJ2-5	NA	CASRAGTSEIQETQYF	TGTGCCAGTAGGGCCGGGACTAGCGAGATTCAAGAGACCCAGTACTTC
TRBV11-3	NA	TRBJ2-7	once	CASSLGPGYEQYF	TGTGCCAGCAGCTTAGGACCGGGCTACGAGCAGTACTTC
TRBV2	NA	TRBJ2-6	NA	CASRQSSGANVLTF	TGTGCCAGCAGACAGAGTTCTGGGGCCAACGTCCTGACTTTC
TRBV4-1	TRBD1	TRBJ1-5	NA	CASSQEGAGGTAQHF	TGCGCCAGCAGCCAAGAAGGGGCAGGGGGGACAGCCCAGCATTTT
TRBV30	NA	TRBJ1-3	NA	CAWSSGNTIYF	TGTGCCTGGAGCTCGGGAAACACCATATATTTT
TRBV10-3	TRBD1	TRBJ2-1	NA	CAIRLTGQGANEQFF	TGTGCCATCAGACTCACGGGACAGGGGGCCAATGAGCAGTTCTTC
TRBV5-5	NA	TRBJ2-7	once	CASSPKSGLYEQYF	TGTGCCAGCAGCCCGAAGAGTGGTCTTTACGAGCAGTACTTC
TRBV30	NA	TRBJ2-1	NA	CAWSRELARGEQFF	TGTGCCTGGAGTAGGGAGCTAGCGAGGGGTGAGCAGTTCTTC
TRBV7-2	TRBD1	TRBJ2-1	few	CASSLAVGGTGSYNEQFF	TGTGCCAGCAGCTTAGCGGTAGGAGGGACAGGATCCTACAATGAGCAGTTCTTC
TRBV30	TRBD1	TRBJ1-2	NA	CAWVTGAHGYTF	TGTGCCTGGGTTACAGGGGCACATGGCTACACCTTC
TRBV7-8	NA	TRBJ2-2	NA	CASSLGGVTGELFF	TGTGCCAGCAGCTTAGGCGGGGTCACCGGGGAGCTGTTTTTT
TRBV18	NA	TRBJ1-5	once	CASSPGLRDQPQHF	TGTGCCAGCTCTCCCGGCCTCCGGGATCAGCCCCAGCATTTT
TRBV27	NA	TRBJ1-2	NA	CASSPGYGYTF	TGTGCCAGCAGTCCGGGGTATGGCTACACCTTC
TRBV5-6	NA	TRBJ1-2	NA	CASRELSGYGYTF	TGTGCCAGCAGGGAACTCAGCGGGTATGGCTACACCTTC
TRBV7-3	TRBD1	TRBJ1-1	NA	CASSWMTGELTEAFF	TGTGCCAGCAGCTGGATGACAGGGGAATTAACTGAAGCTTTCTTT